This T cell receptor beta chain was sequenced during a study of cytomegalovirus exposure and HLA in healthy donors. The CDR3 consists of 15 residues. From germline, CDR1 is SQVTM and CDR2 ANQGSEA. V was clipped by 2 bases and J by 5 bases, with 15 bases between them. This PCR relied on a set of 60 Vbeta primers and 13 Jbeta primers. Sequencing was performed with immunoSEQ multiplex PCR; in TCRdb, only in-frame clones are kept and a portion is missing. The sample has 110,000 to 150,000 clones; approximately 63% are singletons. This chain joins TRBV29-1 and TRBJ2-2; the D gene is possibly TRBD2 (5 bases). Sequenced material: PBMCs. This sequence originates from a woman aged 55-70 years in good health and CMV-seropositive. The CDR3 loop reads CSVEPVGTGTGELFF. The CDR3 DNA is TGCAGCGTTGAACCAGTCGGTACGGGGACCGGGGAGCTGTTTTTT.